This T cell receptor beta chain came from a study of identical twins (TCRdb year 2016). About the study as a whole: To test whether fetal clonotypes persist, this study deep-sequenced TCR alpha and beta repertoires from monozygotic twins, from unrelated adults of various ages, and from cord blood. Replicate twin experiments were performed at different times using different library preparation protocols to rule out contamination.

Every donor in the study was a healthy Caucasian. The twin cohort consisted of three pairs of female monozygotic twins, all aged roughly 18 to 29 years. CD4+ and CD8+ T cell populations were isolated with positive isolation kits from Invitrogen. This clonotype was counted between two and nine times. Its antigen is unknown. No much larger clone exists at a distance of one base, and base qualities are not known. The method behind the library was 5' RACE. The reads were generated on an Illumina HiSeq 2000. A universal primer binding site was added through template switching, and the final cDNA carried a unique molecular identifier so that TCR cDNA molecules could be counted accurately. Specific primers in the conserved constant-segment region were used to synthesize first-strand cDNA for the TCR alpha and beta chains. To control for contamination, every cDNA library carried two barcodes: a SMART-Mk sample barcode plus Illumina barcodes. TruSeq adapter sequences and Illumina sample barcodes were added in two successive PCR steps. The TCR alpha and beta cDNA libraries were sequenced on the Illumina HiSeq platform using custom primers. In the authors' own workflow: Raw reads were processed with MiGEC to extract unique molecular identifiers, and MiXCR was used to determine CDR3 positions. Recombination models were inferred per individual with the repgenHMM and IGoR tools using an EM algorithm. Shared clonotypes were analyzed with the tcR package in R, and sharing was normalized by the product of cloneset sizes. Out-of-frame nonproductive sequences were analyzed to study raw recombination free of thymic and clonal selection effects. Using fastp at Q25 and MiXCR, TCRdb reprocessed the public reads and kept productive beta chains. Entries that share a CDR3 protein sequence are merged under the most common genes and DNA. The V and J calls shown here were made by TCRdb, not taken from the authors' results. The sample table records 250,000 or so distinct CDR3 sequences; approximately 8.3% of these occur just once. The ten largest clones capture 2.5% to 3.5% of the sample.

Results and caveats for the whole study, not just this receptor: Compared with coincidental sharing between unrelated individuals, out-of-frame TCR alpha sequences shared between twins had an excess of sequences with low generation probability. Conclusions relied on cross-sectional statistical analysis, since the same donors could not be followed over many years. The excess sharing between twins in beta out-of-frame sequences was weaker because fewer shared sequences reduced the signal-to-noise ratio. Invariant T cells such as MAIT and iNKT could partly confound zero-insertion analyses, though diverse VJ usage argued against this for most clonotypes. Out-of-frame TCR alpha sharing in monozygotic twins was systematically underestimated by recombination models, whereas sharing between unrelated individuals was in agreement with the recombination models. Abundant cord blood beta clonotypes carried fewer insertions; young adult naive repertoires showed a weaker similar trend, while memory repertoires showed none.

From cysteine to phenylalanine, the CDR3 is 16 amino acids long. Kept here is only the CDR3 DNA, which spans 48 bases and is read in frame from base 1. V loses 2 bases at its end and J loses 4 bases; junction bases beyond the gene matches: 7. The same sample was also studied in work on yellow fever vaccine responses in identical twins. The second study's paper adds: According to the authors, in identical twins the way T cells responded to vaccination appeared partly convergent and partly personalized. In the study, vaccine-responding T cell clones were precisely tracked in identical twins.

The sequence was obtained from a woman aged 18-30 years in good health. The V gene is TRBV12-3 or TRBV12-4 and the J gene is TRBJ2-3, and TRBD2 matches 9 of the central bases. The specimen sequenced was CD8+ T cells sorted from blood. The CDR3: CASSLSGSGGPDTQYF. The bases read TGTGCCAGCAGTTTATCCGGGAGCGGGGGGCCAGATACGCAGTATTTT.